This entry is about one TCR beta chain. This entry belongs to a study of technical replicates of blood from several donors. Profiled with immunoSEQ multiplex PCR; TCRdb holds only in-frame clones, not every one. Found here are 85,000 to 100,000 clones, 90% to 95% of them singletons; the top ten hold approximately 0.26%. The CDR3 is 13 residues long. Trimming removed 1 base from V and 11 bases from J; junction bases left unmatched: 4. Germline V lookup: CDR1 LNHDA, CDR2 SQIVND (reference sequence). The V call is TRBV19, the J call TRBJ1-1, with TRBD1 matching over 10 bases. This receptor was taken from a human donor in good health. Sample: T cells isolated from PBMCs. CDR3 DNA sequence: TGTGCCAGTAGTATAGGACAGGGGGCTGCGGCTTTCTTT. It is translated as CASSIGQGAAAFF.